Listed below are T cell receptor beta chains from one sample, sequenced in a study of blood T cell repertoires in COVID-19. Using immunoSEQ multiplex PCR, the repertoire was profiled, and TCRdb retains in-frame clones only, with some absent. Here the sample spans around 160,000 clones, more than 75% being singletons. The sequenced material came from peripheral blood. Receptor source: a man in his 60s with active or convalescent COVID-19. Each CDR3 is given with its conserved first and last residue. The order of the fields is J gene, clone size, D gene, V gene, CDR3 protein, CDR3 DNA. The D gene is left open where the match is weak. Clone size appears in some rows only: once, few, many, or a class for an expanded clone.

>TRBJ1-1|-|TRBD1|TRBV10-2
CASRPGGLNTEAFF
TGCGCCAGCAGGCCAGGGGGCCTGAACACTGAAGCTTTCTTT
>TRBJ1-2|-|-|TRBV7-9
CASSLDGGFYYGYTF
TGTGCCAGCAGCTTAGATGGGGGCTTTTACTATGGCTACACCTTC
>TRBJ2-2|-|-|TRBV10-1
CASTSNGHTGELFF
TGCGCCAGCACTTCGAACGGTCACACCGGGGAGCTGTTTTTT
>TRBJ2-7|-|-|TRBV2
CASTERGGYEQYF
TGTGCCAGCACCGAAAGGGGCGGCTACGAGCAGTACTTC
>TRBJ2-2|-|-|TRBV14
CASSQANPGGEELFF
TGTGCCAGCAGCCAAGCTAACCCGGGGGGCGAGGAGCTGTTTTTT
>TRBJ1-4|-|-|TRBV21-1
CASSKVWVRGEKLFF
TGTGCCAGCAGCAAAGTATGGGTGCGGGGAGAAAAACTGTTTTTT
>TRBJ2-1|-|TRBD2|TRBV5-1
CASSLASGRALEQFF
TGCGCCAGCAGCTTGGCTAGCGGGAGGGCCTTGGAGCAGTTCTTC
>TRBJ2-3|-|TRBD2|TRBV25-1
CASSEWGTSGRSTDTQYF
TGTGCCAGCAGTGAATGGGGGACTAGCGGGAGAAGCACAGATACGCAGTATTTT
>TRBJ2-1|-|-|TRBV12-3/TRBV12-4
CASRSDRSNEQFF
TGTGCCAGCAGATCAGACAGGAGTAATGAGCAGTTCTTC
>TRBJ2-3|-|TRBD1|TRBV11-3
CASSSQGDTDTQYF
TGTGCCAGCAGCTCTCAGGGGGACACAGATACGCAGTATTTT
>TRBJ2-2|once|TRBD2|TRBV10-3
CAISGRGTSGETGELFF
TGTGCCATCAGTGGTCGCGGGACTAGCGGGGAAACCGGGGAGCTGTTTTTT
>TRBJ1-5|-|-|TRBV5-8
CASSLGTAYSNQPQHF
TGTGCCAGCAGCTTGGGGACAGCTTATAGCAATCAGCCCCAGCATTTT
>TRBJ1-6|-|TRBD1|TRBV25-1
CASSDLGQGGSYNSPLHF
TGTGCCAGCAGTGACCTCGGACAGGGAGGCTCCTATAATTCACCCCTCCACTTT
>TRBJ2-7|once|-|TRBV12-3/TRBV12-4
CASSSQGSYEQYF
TGTGCCAGCAGTTCCCAGGGGTCCTACGAGCAGTACTTC
>TRBJ2-4|once|TRBD1|TRBV5-4
CASSTQGAPNIQYF
TGTGCCAGCAGTACGCAGGGGGCGCCGAACATTCAGTACTTC
>TRBJ1-2|-|-|TRBV10-3
CAITQGANYGYTF
TGTGCCATCACACAGGGAGCTAACTATGGCTACACCTTC
>TRBJ1-1|-|TRBD1|TRBV3-1/TRBV3-2
CASTQGSTEAFF
TGTGCCAGTACACAGGGGAGCACTGAAGCTTTCTTT
>TRBJ2-2|few|TRBD1|TRBV5-1
CASSLLSGGDGGELFF
TGCGCCAGCAGCTTGTTGTCAGGGGGCGATGGCGGGGAGCTGTTTTTT
>TRBJ2-5|-|TRBD2|TRBV7-9
CASSARTSGRSVKTQYF
TGTGCCAGCAGCGCGCGGACTAGCGGGAGGTCCGTAAAGACCCAGTACTTC
>TRBJ1-5|-|-|TRBV12-3/TRBV12-4
CASRGHNQPQHF
TGTGCCAGCAGGGGGCACAATCAGCCCCAGCATTTT
>TRBJ1-2|-|TRBD1|TRBV10-3
CAIKGGRGQYGYTF
TGTGCCATCAAGGGCGGCAGGGGGCAATATGGCTACACCTTC
>TRBJ1-2|-|TRBD1|TRBV7-2
CASSSPTGQGRYGYTF
TGTGCCAGCAGCTCCCCTACGGGACAGGGTCGGTATGGCTACACCTTC
>TRBJ1-5|-|-|TRBV6-5
CASRGLWNQPQHF
TGTGCCAGCAGGGGACTGTGGAATCAGCCCCAGCATTTT
>TRBJ1-4|-|-|TRBV5-5
CASSLYPSNEKLFF
TGTGCCAGCAGCTTGTATCCGAGTAATGAAAAACTGTTTTTT
>TRBJ2-5|-|TRBD2|TRBV29-1
CSVEGGTSGTETQYF
TGCAGCGTTGAAGGGGGGACTAGCGGGACTGAGACCCAGTACTTC
>TRBJ1-3|once|TRBD1|TRBV5-1
CASQLTGTGNTIYF
TGCGCCAGCCAATTGACAGGGACTGGAAACACCATATATTTT
>TRBJ2-1|-|TRBD2|TRBV5-5
CASRRGGHDEQFF
TGTGCCAGCAGGCGGGGGGGGCACGATGAGCAGTTCTTC
>TRBJ2-7|-|TRBD1|TRBV7-2
CASSMDRGHNEQYF
TGTGCCAGCAGCATGGACAGGGGGCATAACGAGCAGTACTTC
>TRBJ1-2|once|TRBD1|TRBV11-2
CASHGWGRGRVTDYGYTF
TGTGCCAGTCATGGCTGGGGCAGGGGGCGCGTTACGGACTATGGCTACACCTTC
>TRBJ2-7|few|TRBD1|TRBV6-6
CASSYSTGGKYEQYF
TGTGCCAGCAGTTACTCGACAGGGGGCAAGTACGAGCAGTACTTC
>TRBJ1-1|-|-|TRBV19
CASRARDNPNTEAFF
TGTGCCAGTAGAGCCCGGGACAACCCGAACACTGAAGCTTTCTTT
>TRBJ2-1|-|TRBD2|TRBV5-1
CASSLASGPHNEQFF
TGCGCCAGCAGCTTGGCTAGCGGGCCACACAATGAGCAGTTCTTC
>TRBJ1-2|-|TRBD1|TRBV11-3
CASSLGGDRYIHGYTF
TGTGCCAGCAGCTTAGGGGGGGACAGGTACATACATGGCTACACCTTC
>TRBJ2-3|-|TRBD2|TRBV10-3
CAIKETSGGAADTQYF
TGTGCCATCAAGGAGACTAGCGGGGGGGCGGCAGATACGCAGTATTTT
>TRBJ1-1|-|-|TRBV19
CASSPYWRGGTEAFF
TGTGCCAGTAGTCCTTACTGGAGGGGAGGCACTGAAGCTTTCTTT
>TRBJ1-2|once|-|TRBV25-1
CASSDRRGQAYGYTF
TGTGCCAGCAGTGACCGGCGAGGGCAGGCCTATGGCTACACCTTC
>TRBJ1-1|-|-|TRBV7-2
CASSSGQNTEAFF
TGTGCCAGCAGCTCGGGACAGAACACTGAAGCTTTCTTT